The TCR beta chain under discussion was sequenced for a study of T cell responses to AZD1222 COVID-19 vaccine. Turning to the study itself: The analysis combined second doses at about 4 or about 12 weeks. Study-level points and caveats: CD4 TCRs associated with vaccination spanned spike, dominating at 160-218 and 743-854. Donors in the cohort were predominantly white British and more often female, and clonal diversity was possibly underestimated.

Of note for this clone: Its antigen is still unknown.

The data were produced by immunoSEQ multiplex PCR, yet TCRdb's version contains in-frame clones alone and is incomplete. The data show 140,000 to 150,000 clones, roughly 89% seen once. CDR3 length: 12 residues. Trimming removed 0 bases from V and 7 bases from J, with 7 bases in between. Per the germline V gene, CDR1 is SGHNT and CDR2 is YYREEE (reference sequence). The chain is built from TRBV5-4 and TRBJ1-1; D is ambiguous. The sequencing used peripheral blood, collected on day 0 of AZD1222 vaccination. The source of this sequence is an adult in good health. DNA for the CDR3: TGTGCCAGCAGCTTGGCCGCAGGTGAAGCTTTCTTT. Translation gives CASSLAAGEAFF.